This paragraph reports one T cell receptor beta chain. Clones were read by immunoSEQ multiplex PCR, and TCRdb kept only the in-frame ones, dropping some. The sample consists of 15,000 to 20,000 clones, approximately 84% of them appearing once. The CDR3 sequence is 13 residues long. The V gene lost 0 bases and the J gene lost 2 bases, with 6 bases spanning the gap. Germline loops: CDR1 SGDLS, CDR2 YYNGEE. The entry originates in a study of somatic mutations in cytotoxic T cells in rheumatoid arthritis. The TCR originated in an adult with rheumatoid arthritis. The sequenced sample consisted of CD8+ T cells sorted from blood. V usage is TRBV9 and J usage is TRBJ2-7; no reliable D call. The CDR3 region has the DNA TGTGCCAGCAGCGTAGGGGGAACCTACGAGCAGTACTTC. It encodes CASSVGGTYEQYF.